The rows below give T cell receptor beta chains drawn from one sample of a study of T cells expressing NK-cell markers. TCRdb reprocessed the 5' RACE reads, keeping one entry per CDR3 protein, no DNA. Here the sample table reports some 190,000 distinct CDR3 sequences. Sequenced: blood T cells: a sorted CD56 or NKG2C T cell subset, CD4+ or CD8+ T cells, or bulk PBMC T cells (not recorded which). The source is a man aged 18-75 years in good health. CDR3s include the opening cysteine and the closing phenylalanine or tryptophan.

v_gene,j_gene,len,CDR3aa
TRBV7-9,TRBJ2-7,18,CASSLTSGTSRGSYEQYF
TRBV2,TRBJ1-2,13,CASMGTENYGYTF
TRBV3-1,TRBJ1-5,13,CASSPLGNQPQHF
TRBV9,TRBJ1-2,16,CASSGTTGTATYGYTF
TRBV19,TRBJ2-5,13,CASGLDSGETQYF
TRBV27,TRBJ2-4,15,CASSSPQTGSNIQYF
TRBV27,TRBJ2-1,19,CASSLLGPTGGFLHNEQFF
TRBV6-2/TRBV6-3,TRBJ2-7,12,CASRDRTYEQYF
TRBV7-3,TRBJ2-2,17,CASSLNQVSPNTGELFF
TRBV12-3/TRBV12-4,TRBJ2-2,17,CASSLAPGAGDTGELFF
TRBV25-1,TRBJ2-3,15,CASSRGTSGTDTQYF
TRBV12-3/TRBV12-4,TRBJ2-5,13,CASSPPSQETQYF
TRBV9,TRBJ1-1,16,CASSVAQHLRGTEAFF
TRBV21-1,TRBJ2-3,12,CASLGVTDTQYF
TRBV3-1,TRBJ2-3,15,CASSRGAEAGDTQYF
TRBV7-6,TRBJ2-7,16,CASSLTTGLSLYEQYF
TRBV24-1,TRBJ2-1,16,CATSDHPGRGINEQFF
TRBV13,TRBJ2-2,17,CASSLGLAGINTGELFF
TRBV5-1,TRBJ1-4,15,CASSNGLATNEKLFF
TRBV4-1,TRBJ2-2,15,CASSQVTGLGGELFF
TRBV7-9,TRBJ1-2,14,CASSQDSSTYGYTF
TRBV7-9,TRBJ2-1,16,CASSLMRTAVYNEQFF
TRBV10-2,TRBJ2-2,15,CASSDRERGTGELFF
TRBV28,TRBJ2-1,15,CASSFEGSPYNEQFF
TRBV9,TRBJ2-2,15,CASASGGSNTGELFF
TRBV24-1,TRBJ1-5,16,CATSEGTGYSNQPQHF
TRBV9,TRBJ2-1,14,CASSAGDSNNEQFF
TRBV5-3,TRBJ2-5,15,CDTETVSGGQETQYF
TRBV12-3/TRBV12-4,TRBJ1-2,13,CASSEGDNYGYTF
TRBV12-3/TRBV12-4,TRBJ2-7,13,CASSPTQGNEQYF
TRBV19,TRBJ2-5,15,CASSLRDTWAETQYF
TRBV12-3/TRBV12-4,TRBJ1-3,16,CASRLGHERSGNTIYF
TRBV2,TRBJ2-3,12,CASSGVTDTQYF
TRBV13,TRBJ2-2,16,CASSLLTGMETGELFF
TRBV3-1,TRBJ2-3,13,CASSRTSGDTQYF
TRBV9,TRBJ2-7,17,CASSVSGRGGGVYEQYF
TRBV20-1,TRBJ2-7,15,CSARDRDWSSYEQYF
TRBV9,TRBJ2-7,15,CASSERQGPAYEQYF
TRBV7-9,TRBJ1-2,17,CASSLNSGEAGSYGYTF
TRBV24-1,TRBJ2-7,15,CATSDRGKSIYEQYF
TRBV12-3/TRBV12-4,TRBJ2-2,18,CASSFDRDSLPNTGELFF